This TCR beta chain was sequenced during a study of neurological immune-mediated disorders. Study-wide results and caveats: Private repertoires in all groups were suggested by the absence of shared CDR3 amino acid sequences among expanded clones across subjects.

This clonotype has at least ten counts. Its antigen is as yet unknown. With 3 bases removed from V and 8 bases from J, the gap between germline ends came to 8 bases. The CDR3 is 13 amino acids. Via MiXCR, TCRdb re-called the 5' RACE reads, giving one row per CDR3 protein. The sample carries around 30,000 distinct CDR3 sequences, 4% to 5.5% recorded once. This receptor was taken from a man aged 18 to 35 in good health. The rearrangement uses TRBV12-3 or TRBV12-4 and TRBJ1-6; D is perhaps TRBD1 (5 bases). Sequenced material: PBMCs. The CDR3 bases are TGTGCCAGCAGTTTCGGGACGGATTCACCCCTCCACTTT. Amino acids: CASSFGTDSPLHF.